The entry below describes one TCR beta chain. This record belongs to a study of OX40 agonist ivuxolimab in advanced cancers. Across the study: Three individuals attained partial responses, comprising one hepatocellular carcinoma case and two cutaneous melanoma cases.

Germline CDR1 and CDR2: MNHEY and SVGAGI. V lost 8 bases to trimming and J lost 4 bases, with 11 bases between them. This CDR3 is built from 13 residues. TCRdb's copy holds only in-frame clones and misses some; the assay was immunoSEQ multiplex PCR. The sample includes 50,000 to 65,000 clones, approximately 80% of them seen just once. The chain combines TRBV6-5 with TRBJ2-2; D ambiguous. The sample in question was CD4+ or CD8+ T cells sorted from blood, obtained in a trial of the OX40 agonist ivuxolimab. The receptor comes from an adult with an advanced solid tumor such as melanoma, head and neck, liver or kidney cancer. The CDR3 protein is CASRADGTGELFF. The CDR3 DNA follows: TGTGCCAGCCGGGCTGACGGCACCGGGGAGCTGTTTTTT.